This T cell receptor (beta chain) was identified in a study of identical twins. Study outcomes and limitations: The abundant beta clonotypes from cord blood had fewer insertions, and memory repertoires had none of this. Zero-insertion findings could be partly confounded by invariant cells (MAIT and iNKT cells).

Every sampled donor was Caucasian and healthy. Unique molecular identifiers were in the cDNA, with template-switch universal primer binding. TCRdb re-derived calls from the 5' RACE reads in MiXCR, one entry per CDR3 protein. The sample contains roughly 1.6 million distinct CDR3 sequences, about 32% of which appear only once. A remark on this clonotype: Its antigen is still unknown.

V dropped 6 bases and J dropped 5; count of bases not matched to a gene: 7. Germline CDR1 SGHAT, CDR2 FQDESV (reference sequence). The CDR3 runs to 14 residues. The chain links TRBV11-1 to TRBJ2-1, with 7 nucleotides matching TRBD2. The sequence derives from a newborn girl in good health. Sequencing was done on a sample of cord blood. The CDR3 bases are TGTGCCAGCAGGAGAGCGGGGAAGGACAATGAGCAGTTCTTC. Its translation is CASRRAGKDNEQFF. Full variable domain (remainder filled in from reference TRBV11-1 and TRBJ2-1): EAEVAQSPRYKITEKSQAVAFWCDPISGHATLYWYRQILGQGPELLVQFQDESVVDDSQLPKDRFSAERLKGVDSTLKIQPAELGDSAMYLCASRRAGKDNEQFFGPGTRLTVL.